This TCR beta chain emerged from a study of T cell repertoires in cytomegalovirus infection (dated 2019 in TCRdb). With regard to the full study: Because public TCR beta signatures pointed to carriage of CMV infection together with the matching HLA type, the HLA type of each donor mattered for the analysis. Results the study describes overall, beyond this receptor: In both this cohort and an independent cohort of some 380 donors, the cumulative frequency of public TCR beta family members distinguished carriers of CMV infection plus the relevant HLA type. The ex vivo response was dominated by HLA-C-restricted CMV-specific TCR beta clonotypes, and the single most frequent clonotype in two of eight donors was supplied by these HLA-C-restricted clonotypes.

Sequences SGHVS (CDR1) and FNYEAQ (CDR2) are obtained from the germline V gene. From the cysteine up to the phenylalanine, the CDR3 has a length of 15 residues. The entry retains the CDR3 DNA only, 45 bases that are in frame from base 1. Trimming takes 3 bases from V and 8 bases from J, and the germline ends sit 20 bases apart. Reads for this sample came from an Illumina HiSeq 1500. TCRdb reprocessing: public reads trimmed at Q25 with fastp, clones called with MiXCR, in-frame beta chains kept. Records with the same CDR3 protein are collapsed into one entry carrying the most frequent genes and DNA. The sample profile shows 300,000 to 450,000 distinct CDR3 sequences; about a sixth of them were found once. The leading ten clones occupy roughly 8.7% of the sample. This clonotype has a count of ten or more. This clone's antigen is unknown. Per-base qualities were not stored, and no clone one base away is much larger.

The rearranged segments are TRBV7-6 and TRBJ2-7, with TRBD2 perhaps the D gene, on 5 matching bases. Sequences were obtained from PBMCs. This receptor was identified in a human donor in good health (CMV status not recorded). Some clones in this sample may be carry-over from other donors' samples. The CDR3 corresponds to CASSFQSAPGEKQYF. The DNA sequence is TGTGCCAGCAGCTTCCAAAGCGCACCCGGGGAAAAGCAGTACTTC. Reference TRBV7-6 and TRBJ2-7 proteins supply the regions before and after the CDR3; the full variable domain is: GAGVSQSPRYKVTKRGQDVALRCDPISGHVSLYWYRQALGQGPEFLTYFNYEAQQDKSGLPNDRFSAERPEGSISTLTIQRTEQRDSAMYRCASSFQSAPGEKQYFGPGTRLTVT.